This T cell receptor (beta chain) was identified during a study of breast tumors, draining lymph nodes, adjacent tissues. The germline V and J ends were trimmed by 3 bases and 8 bases, with 9 bases remaining between them. CDR1 is GTSNPN, CDR2 SVGIG, per germline (reference sequence). This CDR3 is built from 11 residues. TCRdb independently ran MiXCR on the multiplex PCR reads; one entry per CDR3 protein. The repertoire holds approximately 210,000 distinct CDR3 sequences, with nearly 35% as singletons. Details on this clonotype: Its cognate antigen is unknown.

The study's findings and limits: Data fit most tumor T cells coming from lymph node, expanding in tumor. Tumor repertoires ranked between lymph nodes and nontumor tissue in diversity, with V and J gene preferences. The lymph node origin of tumor T cells was framed as consistent with a hypothesis, not demonstrated.

Samples came from axillary lymph nodes draining the breast cancer. The clonotype comes from a female donor with breast cancer. Some clones in this sample may be carry-over from other donors' samples. This chain uses TRBV30 with TRBJ2-3; D ambiguous. What was sequenced was axillary lymph node tissue. CDR3 nucleotides: TGTGCCTGGAGCGGTAGAGGTACGCAGTATTTT. Translation gives CAWSGRGTQYF. Supplemented by reference TRBV30 and TRBJ2-3, the full variable domain reads SQTIHQWPATLVQPVGSPLSLECTVEGTSNPNLYWYRQAAGRGLQLLFYSVGIGQISSEVPQNLSASRPQDRQFILSSKKLLLSDSGFYLCAWSGRGTQYFGPGTRLTVL.